The entry that follows covers one TCR beta chain sequence. The data are from a study of beta chain features in type 1 diabetes. Expressed TCRB transcripts were sequenced, since all the RNA that had been isolated was reverse transcribed. Measured with immunoSEQ multiplex PCR; TCRdb has only the in-frame clones, and not every one. In the table there are over 500,000 clones, 15% of which are singletons. The J segment lost 6 bases and the V segment lost 0 bases, leaving 1 base of the junction unmatched. This CDR3 contains 13 residues. Germline CDR1 reads SEHNR; CDR2 reads FQNEAQ (reference sequence). The origin of this receptor is a young man in good health. The sequenced sample consisted of naive CD4+ T cells from blood. The chain couples TRBV7-9 to TRBJ2-7; 8 nucleotides line up with TRBD1. This chain's CDR3 is CASSLATGAEQYF. The CDR3 DNA reads TGTGCCAGCAGCTTAGCGACAGGGGCCGAGCAGTACTTC.